This TCR beta chain was identified during a study of blood T cell repertoires in COVID-19. Per germline, CDR1 SGHRS and CDR2 YFSETQ. The CDR3 length is 14 residues. The V gene end was trimmed by 5 bases and the J gene end by 0 bases; junction bases not matched to a gene: 4. Sequencing used immunoSEQ multiplex PCR; TCRdb keeps in-frame clones, though not all of them. This repertoire shows 80,000 or so clones, about 89% found once; its top ten account for around 2%. The receptor was derived from a woman between 55 and 75 years old with acute or convalescent COVID-19. The specimen sequenced was peripheral blood. The chain joins TRBV5-1 to TRBJ2-7; the match to TRBD2 covers 8 bases. CDR3: CASSISGGSYEQYF. The CDR3 DNA sequence: TGCGCCAGCAGTATCAGCGGGGGCTCCTACGAGCAGTACTTC.